This T cell receptor beta chain came from a study of OX40 agonist ivuxolimab in advanced cancers. Study-wide context: Participants could have had prior anti-PD-1, anti-PD-L1 or anti-CTLA-4 therapy, and around 40% had some. Two patients with cutaneous melanoma and one with hepatocellular carcinoma, three in total, showed partial responses. Study-level findings and limits: Antigen specificity of clonally expanded peripheral T cells was not established.

The CDR3 is 16 residues long. From germline, CDR1 is SGDLS and CDR2 YYNGEE. V was clipped by 0 bases and J by 7 bases, with 19 bases between them. The repertoire was sequenced with immunoSEQ multiplex PCR; TCRdb's copy has only in-frame clones and lacks some. The data contain about 68,000 clones, 90% to 95% of them singletons. With regard to this clone: As yet, its antigen is unknown.

The TCR sequence derives from an adult with an advanced solid tumor such as melanoma, head and neck, liver or kidney cancer. The chain employs TRBV9 and TRBJ1-2; D remains ambiguous. This sample comprised CD4+ or CD8+ T cells sorted from blood, obtained in a trial of the OX40 agonist ivuxolimab. The CDR3 reads CASSVALNMEQAGYTF. The CDR3 DNA is TGTGCCAGCAGCGTAGCTTTGAATATGGAACAAGCTGGCTACACCTTC.